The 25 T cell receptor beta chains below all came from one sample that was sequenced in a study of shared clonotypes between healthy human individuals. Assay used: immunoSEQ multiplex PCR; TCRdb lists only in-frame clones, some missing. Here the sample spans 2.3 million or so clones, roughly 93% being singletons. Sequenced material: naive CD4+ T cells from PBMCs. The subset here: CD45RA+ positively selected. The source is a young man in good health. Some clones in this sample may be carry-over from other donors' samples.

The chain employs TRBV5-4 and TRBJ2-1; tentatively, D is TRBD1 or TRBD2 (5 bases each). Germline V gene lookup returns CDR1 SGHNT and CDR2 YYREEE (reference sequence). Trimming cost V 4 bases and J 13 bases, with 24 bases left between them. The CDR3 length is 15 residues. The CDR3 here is CASSQEVGTARLQFF. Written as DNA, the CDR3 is TGTGCCAGCAGCCAAGAGGTAGGGACGGCGAGGCTCCAGTTCTTC.

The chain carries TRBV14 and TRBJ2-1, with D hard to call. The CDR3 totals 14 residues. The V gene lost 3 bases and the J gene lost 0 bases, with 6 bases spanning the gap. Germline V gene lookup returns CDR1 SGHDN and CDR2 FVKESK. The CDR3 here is CASSQTASYNEQFF. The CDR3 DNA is TGTGCCAGCAGCCAGACCGCCTCCTACAATGAGCAGTTCTTC.

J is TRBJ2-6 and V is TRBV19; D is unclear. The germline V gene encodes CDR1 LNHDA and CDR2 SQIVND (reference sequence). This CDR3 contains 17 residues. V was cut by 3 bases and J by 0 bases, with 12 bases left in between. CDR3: CASSIGRTYSGANVLTF. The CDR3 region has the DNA TGTGCCAGTAGTATTGGCAGAACCTACTCTGGGGCCAACGTCCTGACTTTC. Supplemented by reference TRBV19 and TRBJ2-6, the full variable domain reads DGGITQSPKYLFRKEGQNVTLSCEQNLNHDAMYWYRQDPGQGLRLIYYSQIVNDFQKGDIAEGYSVSREKKESFPLTVTSAQKNPTAFYLCASSIGRTYSGANVLTFGAGSRLTVL.

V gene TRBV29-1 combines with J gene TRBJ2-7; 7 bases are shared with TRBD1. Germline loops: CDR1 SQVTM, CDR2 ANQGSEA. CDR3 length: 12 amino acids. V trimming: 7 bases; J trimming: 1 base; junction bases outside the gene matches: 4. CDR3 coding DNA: TGCAGCGCCCAGGGGGTTTCCTACGAGCAGTACTTC. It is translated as CSAQGVSYEQYF.

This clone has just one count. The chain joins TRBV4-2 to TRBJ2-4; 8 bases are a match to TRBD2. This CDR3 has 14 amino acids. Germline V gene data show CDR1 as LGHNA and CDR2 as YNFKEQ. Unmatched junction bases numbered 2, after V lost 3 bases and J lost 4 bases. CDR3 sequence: CASSHRGGKNIQYF. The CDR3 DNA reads TGTGCCAGCAGCCACCGGGGGGGGAAAAACATTCAGTACTTC.

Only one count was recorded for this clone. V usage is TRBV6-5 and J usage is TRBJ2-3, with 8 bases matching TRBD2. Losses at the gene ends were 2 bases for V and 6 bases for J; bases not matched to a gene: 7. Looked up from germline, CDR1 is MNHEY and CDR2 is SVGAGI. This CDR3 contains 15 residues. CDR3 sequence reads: CASSYEAGDRDTQYF. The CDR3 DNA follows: TGTGCCAGCAGTTACGAAGCGGGAGATCGCGATACGCAGTATTTT.

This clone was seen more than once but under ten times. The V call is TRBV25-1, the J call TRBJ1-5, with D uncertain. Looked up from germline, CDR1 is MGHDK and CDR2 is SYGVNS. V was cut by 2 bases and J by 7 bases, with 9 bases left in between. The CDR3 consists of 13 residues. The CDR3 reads CASSEVGRQPQHF. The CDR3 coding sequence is TGTGCCAGCAGTGAAGTGGGTAGACAGCCCCAGCATTTT.

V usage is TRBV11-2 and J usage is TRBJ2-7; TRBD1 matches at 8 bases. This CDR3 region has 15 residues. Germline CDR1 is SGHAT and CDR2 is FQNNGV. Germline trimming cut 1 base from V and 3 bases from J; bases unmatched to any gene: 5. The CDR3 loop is CASSLAGQEIYEQYF. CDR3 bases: TGTGCCAGCAGCTTAGCGGGACAGGAGATCTACGAGCAGTACTTC. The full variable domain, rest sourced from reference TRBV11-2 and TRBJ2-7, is EAGVAQSPRYKIIEKRQSVAFWCNPISGHATLYWYQQILGQGPKLLIQFQNNGVVDDSQLPKDRFSAERLKGVDSTLKIQPAKLEDSAVYLCASSLAGQEIYEQYFGPGTRLTVT.

This chain's CDR3 is CASSSAGNTDTQYF. The CDR3 nucleotides read TGTGCCAGCAGTTCGGCCGGCAACACAGATACGCAGTATTTT. The genes are TRBV5-4 and TRBJ2-3; no definite D call. Germline CDR1 reads SGHNT; CDR2 reads YYREEE (reference sequence). Between the trimmed V and J ends, which lost 5 bases and 2 bases, there was a span of 12 bases. The CDR3 totals 14 residues.

The CDR3 spells CASTPGGAFPGNTIYF. DNA for the CDR3: TGTGCCAGCACCCCGGGCGGGGCCTTTCCTGGAAACACCATATATTTT. The chain employs TRBV28 and TRBJ1-3; D is perhaps TRBD1 (5 bases). Trimming took off 7 bases at V and 2 bases at J, with 18 bases between the two ends. The CDR3 totals 16 residues. Germline CDR1 is MDHEN and CDR2 is SYDVKM.

CDR3 sequence (DNA): TGTGCCTGTAAGGACGGTTCCTCTAGCACAGATACGCAGTATTTT. Translation: CACKDGSSSTDTQYF. The chain employs TRBV28 and TRBJ2-3; D remains ambiguous. The CDR3 has 15 amino acids. Germline loops: CDR1 MDHEN, CDR2 SYDVKM. The germline V and J ends were trimmed by 11 bases and 0 bases, with 18 bases remaining between them.

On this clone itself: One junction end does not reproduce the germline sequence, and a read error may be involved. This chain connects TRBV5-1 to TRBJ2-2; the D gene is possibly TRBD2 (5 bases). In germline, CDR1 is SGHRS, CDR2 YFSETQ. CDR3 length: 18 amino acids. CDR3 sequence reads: CASSPKADFTLEHRGAVF. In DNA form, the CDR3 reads TGCGCCAGCAGCCCCAAGGCGGATTTCACTTTAGAACACCGGGGAGCTGTTTTT.

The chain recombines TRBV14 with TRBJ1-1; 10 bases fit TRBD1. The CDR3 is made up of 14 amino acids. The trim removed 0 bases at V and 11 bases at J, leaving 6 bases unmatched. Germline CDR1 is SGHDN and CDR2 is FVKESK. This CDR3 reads CASSQEERTGGAFF. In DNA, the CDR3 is TGTGCCAGCAGCCAAGAGGAAAGGACAGGGGGTGCTTTCTTT.

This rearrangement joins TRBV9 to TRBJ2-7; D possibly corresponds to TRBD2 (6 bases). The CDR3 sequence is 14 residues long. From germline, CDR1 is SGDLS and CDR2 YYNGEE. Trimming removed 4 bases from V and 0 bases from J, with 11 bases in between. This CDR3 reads CASSPRDFSYEQYF. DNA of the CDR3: TGTGCCAGCAGCCCCCGGGACTTCTCCTACGAGCAGTACTTC. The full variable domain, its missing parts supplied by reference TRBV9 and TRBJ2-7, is DSGVTQTPKHLITATGQRVTLRCSPRSGDLSVYWYQQSLDQGLQFLIQYYNGEERAKGNILERFSAQQFPDLHSELNLSSLELGDSALYFCASSPRDFSYEQYFGPGTRLTVT.

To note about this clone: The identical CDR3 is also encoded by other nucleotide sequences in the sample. Written as DNA, the CDR3 is TGCGCCAGCAGCTTGGAGGGGGGGTATCAGCCCCAGCATTTT. Residues: CASSLEGGYQPQHF. V gene TRBV5-1 combines with J gene TRBJ1-5; D might be TRBD1 (6 bases). From germline, CDR1 is SGHRS and CDR2 YFSETQ. Trimming stripped 0 bases from V and 5 bases from J, with 9 bases between. CDR3 length equals 14 residues. Using reference TRBV5-1 and TRBJ1-5 for the parts outside the CDR3, the full variable domain is KAGVTQTPRYLIKTRGQQVTLSCSPISGHRSVSWYQQTPGQGLQFLFEYFSETQRNKGNFPGRFSGRQFSNSRSEMNVSTLELGDSALYLCASSLEGGYQPQHFGDGTRLSIL.

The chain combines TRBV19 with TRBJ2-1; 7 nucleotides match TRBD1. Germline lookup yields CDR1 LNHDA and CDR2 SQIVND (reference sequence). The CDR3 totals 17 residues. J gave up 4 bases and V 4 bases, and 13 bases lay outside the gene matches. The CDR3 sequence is CASSKRPGQVGYNEQFF. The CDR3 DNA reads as TGTGCCAGTAGTAAAAGGCCCGGACAGGTCGGTTACAATGAGCAGTTCTTC.

CDR3 protein: CASSFRVAGGPGANVLTF. The CDR3 bases are TGCGCCAGCAGCTTCAGGGTAGCGGGAGGGCCTGGGGCCAACGTCCTGACTTTC. The chain employs TRBV5-1 and TRBJ2-6; 11 bases line up with TRBD2. The junction had 6 bases not matched to a gene; V was cut back by 2 bases and J by 2 bases. This CDR3 region has 18 residues. Germline lookup yields CDR1 SGHRS and CDR2 YFSETQ.

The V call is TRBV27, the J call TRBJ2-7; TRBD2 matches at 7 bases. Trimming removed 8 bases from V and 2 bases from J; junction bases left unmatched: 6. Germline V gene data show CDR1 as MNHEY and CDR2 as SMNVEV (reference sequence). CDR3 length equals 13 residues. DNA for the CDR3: TGTGCCAGCCCCGCTAGCGGAACCTACGAGCAGTACTTC. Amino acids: CASPASGTYEQYF.

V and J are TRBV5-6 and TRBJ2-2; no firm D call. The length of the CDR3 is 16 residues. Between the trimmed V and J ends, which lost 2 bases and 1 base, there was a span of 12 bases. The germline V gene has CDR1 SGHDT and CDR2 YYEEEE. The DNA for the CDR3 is TGTGCCAGCAGCTTACAACTAAGACTGAACACCGGGGAGCTGTTTTTT. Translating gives CASSLQLRLNTGELFF. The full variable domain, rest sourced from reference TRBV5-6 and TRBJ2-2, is DAGVTQSPTHLIKTRGQQVTLRCSPKSGHDTVSWYQQALGQGPQFIFQYYEEEERQRGNFPDRFSGHQFPNYSSELNVNALLLGDSALYLCASSLQLRLNTGELFFGEGSRLTVL.

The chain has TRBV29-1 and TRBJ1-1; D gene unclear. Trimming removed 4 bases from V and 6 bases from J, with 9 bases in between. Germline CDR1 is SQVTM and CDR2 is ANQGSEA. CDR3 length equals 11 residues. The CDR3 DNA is TGCAGCGTTGGACATAACCCTGAAGCTTTCTTT. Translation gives CSVGHNPEAFF.

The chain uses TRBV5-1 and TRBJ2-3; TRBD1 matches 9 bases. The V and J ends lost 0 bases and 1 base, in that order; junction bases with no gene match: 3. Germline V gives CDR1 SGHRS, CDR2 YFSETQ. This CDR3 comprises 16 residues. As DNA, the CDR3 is TGCGCCAGCAGCTTGGCTCGGACAGGGGGCACAGATACGCAGTATTTT. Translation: CASSLARTGGTDTQYF. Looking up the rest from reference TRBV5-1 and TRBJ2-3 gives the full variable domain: KAGVTQTPRYLIKTRGQQVTLSCSPISGHRSVSWYQQTPGQGLQFLFEYFSETQRNKGNFPGRFSGRQFSNSRSEMNVSTLELGDSALYLCASSLARTGGTDTQYFGPGTRLTVL.

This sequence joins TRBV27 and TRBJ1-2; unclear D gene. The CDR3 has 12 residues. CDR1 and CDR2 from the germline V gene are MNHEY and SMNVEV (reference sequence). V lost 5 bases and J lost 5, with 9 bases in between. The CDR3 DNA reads TGTGCCAGCAGTCCCGCGGGATATGGCTACACCTTC. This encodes CASSPAGYGYTF.

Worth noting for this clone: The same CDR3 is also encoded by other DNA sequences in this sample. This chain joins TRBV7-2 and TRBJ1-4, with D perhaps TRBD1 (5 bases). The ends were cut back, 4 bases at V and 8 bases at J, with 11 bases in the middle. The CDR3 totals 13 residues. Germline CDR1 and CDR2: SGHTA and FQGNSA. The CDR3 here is CASSSQGREKLFF. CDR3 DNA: TGTGCCAGCAGCTCCCAGGGAAGGGAAAAACTGTTTTTT.

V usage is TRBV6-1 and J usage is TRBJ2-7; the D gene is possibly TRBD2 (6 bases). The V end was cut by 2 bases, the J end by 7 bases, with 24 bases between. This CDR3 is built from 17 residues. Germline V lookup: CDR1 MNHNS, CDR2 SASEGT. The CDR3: CASSEIVGGRTRWEQYF. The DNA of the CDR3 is TGTGCCAGCAGTGAAATCGTGGGGGGACGAACCCGATGGGAGCAGTACTTC.

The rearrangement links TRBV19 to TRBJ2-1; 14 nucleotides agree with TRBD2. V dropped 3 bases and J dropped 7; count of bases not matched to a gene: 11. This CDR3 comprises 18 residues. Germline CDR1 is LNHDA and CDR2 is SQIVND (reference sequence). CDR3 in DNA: TGTGCCAGTAGTATCAGACTAGCGGGAGGGCCTCAAAGAAATGAGCAGTTCTTC. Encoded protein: CASSIRLAGGPQRNEQFF. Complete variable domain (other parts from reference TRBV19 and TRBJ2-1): DGGITQSPKYLFRKEGQNVTLSCEQNLNHDAMYWYRQDPGQGLRLIYYSQIVNDFQKGDIAEGYSVSREKKESFPLTVTSAQKNPTAFYLCASSIRLAGGPQRNEQFFGPGTRLTVL.